A selection of T cell receptor beta chains follows, all from one sample in a study of blood T cells in healthy people across ages. In TCRdb, the 5' RACE reads were re-called with MiXCR into one record per CDR3 protein. The sample includes roughly 1.5 million distinct CDR3 sequences, about 45% of them seen just once. Specimen: blood. The source of these receptors is a young woman in good health. CDR3s include the opening cysteine and the closing phenylalanine or tryptophan. The D gene is left open where the match is weak. The size of a clone is reported for some rows only, either as once, few or many, or as a class for expanded clones.

cdr3_nt cdr3_aa d_call clone_size j_call v_call
TGCAGTGCTGCGACGACTAGCGGGAGGAACAATGAGCAGTTCTTC CSAATTSGRNNEQFF TRBD2 - TRBJ2-1 TRBV20-1
TGTGCCACCAGCAGAGATAAAGCGAGGAACAGGGGCGACCGGACAGATACGCAGTATTTT CATSRDKARNRGDRTDTQYF TRBD1 - TRBJ2-3 TRBV15
TGTGCTAGCAGCTTAAGGGCGGGTTTCGAGTACGAGCAGTACTTC CASSLRAGFEYEQYF - - TRBJ2-7 TRBV7-7
TGTGCCAGCATGGGGGGGCAATTCTCTGGAAACACCATATATTTT CASMGGQFSGNTIYF - - TRBJ1-3 TRBV28
TGTGCCACTGCAGGGGGCGAATTTAACGAGCAGTACTTC CATAGGEFNEQYF TRBD1 - TRBJ2-7 TRBV6-2/TRBV6-3
TGTGCCAGTCCTACCCAGCCGTGGCACCACTACAATGAGCAGTTCTTC CASPTQPWHHYNEQFF - - TRBJ2-1 TRBV12-3/TRBV12-4
TGTGCTAGCAGCTCCGTTGACAATGAGCAGTTCTTC CASSSVDNEQFF - - TRBJ2-1 TRBV7-7
TGTGCCAGCAGTTTTTCGGGGTTTCAGCCCCAGCATTTT CASSFSGFQPQHF - few TRBJ1-5 TRBV12-3/TRBV12-4
TGTGCCACCAGTGATGGAATTATAGACACTGAAGCTTTCTTT CATSDGIIDTEAFF - - TRBJ1-1 TRBV24-1
TGTACCAGCAGCCCACAGGGACAGACCCCTTACAATGAGCAGTTCTTC CTSSPQGQTPYNEQFF TRBD1 - TRBJ2-1 TRBV27
TGTGCCAGCAGCGTAGGATATGGGACTTCCGTGAACACTGAAGCTTTCTTT CASSVGYGTSVNTEAFF - - TRBJ1-1 TRBV9
TGTGCCAGCAGCCGAGTCTCCGGGCGGGAGGCGAGCACAGATACGCAGTATTTT CASSRVSGREASTDTQYF TRBD2 many TRBJ2-3 TRBV6-2/TRBV6-3
TGCAGTGCTAGAGCCCCTCTACACGGAAACACCATATATTTT CSARAPLHGNTIYF - - TRBJ1-3 TRBV20-1
TGTGCCAGCAGCCAAGAAGTATGGACTAGCCACGAGCAGTTCTTC CASSQEVWTSHEQFF TRBD2 - TRBJ2-1 TRBV3-1
TGCAGTGCTAGAGATATCCGAGGAGAGTTCTTC CSARDIRGEFF - many TRBJ2-1 TRBV20-1
TGCGCCAGCAGTTCTTTAAGCTCCTACAATGAGCAGTACTTC CASSSLSSYNEQYF - - TRBJ2-7 TRBV10-2
TGCGCCAGCAGCCAAGATCCCCCCCTAGCGGGAGCCGTTGATACGCAGTATTTT CASSQDPPLAGAVDTQYF TRBD2 few TRBJ2-3 TRBV4-3
TGCAGTGCTGGACCGCATCTCTGTGGCTACACCTTC CSAGPHLCGYTF - - TRBJ1-2 TRBV20-1
TGTGCCAGCAGTCCTTCGGGCCGAAAGGACAGAAGTTATGGCTACACCTTC CASSPSGRKDRSYGYTF - few TRBJ1-2 TRBV12-3/TRBV12-4
TGCGCCAGCAGTGAGTCCCGACTAGCTGAGCGAGCAGATACGCAGTATTTT CASSESRLAERADTQYF TRBD2 - TRBJ2-3 TRBV10-1
TGTGCCAGCAGCTCAATCCCCGAGGGACTAGCGGGACGGAAGACGCAGTATTTT CASSSIPEGLAGRKTQYF TRBD2 once TRBJ2-3 TRBV7-2
TGTGCCAGCAGCGTAGCGGGACTAGCCACTTACAATGAGCAGTACTTC CASSVAGLATYNEQYF TRBD2 once TRBJ2-7 TRBV9
TGTGTCAGCCTAGGTCGGGCAGCCAAAAACATTCAGTACTTC CVSLGRAAKNIQYF - - TRBJ2-4 TRBV2
TGCGCCAGCAGCTTGGCACAGTCCTACGAGCAGTACTTC CASSLAQSYEQYF - many TRBJ2-7 TRBV5-1
TGTGCCAGCAGCTTGGACTCCCAAGGGGGCATTCAGTACTTC CASSLDSQGGIQYF - - TRBJ2-4 TRBV7-2
TGTGCCATCAGTGAGGCAGGCCCCTATGGCTACACCTTC CAISEAGPYGYTF - many TRBJ1-2 TRBV10-3
TGCGCCAGCAGCTTGGAGGGACTAGCGGGAGGTGTATACTTGATAGATACGCAGTATTTT CASSLEGLAGGVYLIDTQYF TRBD2 few TRBJ2-3 TRBV5-1
TGTGCCAGCAGCCCAACAGGGGGCGAATCCTACAATGAGCAGTTCTTC CASSPTGGESYNEQFF TRBD1 - TRBJ2-1 TRBV7-9
TGTGCCAGCAGCGATACGGGCTGGGGGACTAGCGGGAGCAATGAGCAGTTCTTC CASSDTGWGTSGSNEQFF TRBD2 few TRBJ2-1 TRBV6-2/TRBV6-3
TGTGCCAGCAGTCCCTGGTTGAACACAGATACGCAGTATTTT CASSPWLNTDTQYF - - TRBJ2-3 TRBV27
TGTGCCAGCAGTGACGGAAGACTGGTTACCTACGAGCAGTACTTC CASSDGRLVTYEQYF - - TRBJ2-7 TRBV25-1
TGTGCCAGCTGCGGGACAGGGGCTTACGAGCAGTACTTC CASCGTGAYEQYF TRBD1 few TRBJ2-7 TRBV27
TGTGCCATCAGAGAACAGGGGGTTAACTATGGCTACACCTTC CAIREQGVNYGYTF TRBD1 few TRBJ1-2 TRBV10-3
TGCAGTGCTAGACCACAGGGGGCCCTACTAAATGCCTACGAGCAGTACTTC CSARPQGALLNAYEQYF TRBD1 - TRBJ2-7 TRBV20-1
TGTGCCAGCAGCCCCCGGCCGAGCGGGGACGGGCGTGCGCAAGAGACCCAGTACTTC CASSPRPSGDGRAQETQYF TRBD2 - TRBJ2-5 TRBV7-9
TGTGCCACCAGTGATTTACGAGCGGACACCGGGGAGCTGTTTTTT CATSDLRADTGELFF - - TRBJ2-2 TRBV24-1
TGTGCCAGCACCCTCCGGAGGGGGCTCGATACGCAGTATTTT CASTLRRGLDTQYF - few TRBJ2-3 TRBV7-2
TGTGCCAGCAGTCCGACGGGACAGCGGGAGACTGAAGCTTTCTTT CASSPTGQRETEAFF TRBD1 - TRBJ1-1 TRBV12-3/TRBV12-4
TGCAGTGCTAGAGATTATGGCTCCACCTCTTCTTCTCCTAATGAGCAGTTCTTC CSARDYGSTSSSPNEQFF - many TRBJ2-1 TRBV20-1
TGCGCCAGCAGCCGGACCGGGACAGCGCTCTATGGCTACACCTTC CASSRTGTALYGYTF TRBD1 - TRBJ1-2 TRBV5-1
TGTGCCAGCAGCCCCGACCATAATGAAAAACTGTTTTTT CASSPDHNEKLFF - few TRBJ1-4 TRBV7-2
TGCAGCGTTGAACCGGGGGCTGGCTACACCTTC CSVEPGAGYTF - - TRBJ1-2 TRBV29-1
TGTGCCAGCAGTGTATACTATGGCTACACCTTC CASSVYYGYTF - few TRBJ1-2 TRBV6-1
TGTGCCAGCAGCCAAAGCAGCGCAGGGCCCGACTATGGCTACACCTTC CASSQSSAGPDYGYTF - - TRBJ1-2 TRBV14
TGTGCCTCCAAGGGACGGAGGACGGAAAAACTGTTTTTT CASKGRRTEKLFF - few TRBJ1-4 TRBV27
TGCGCCAGCAGACAGGGGGCGTTGACTGAAGCTTTCTTT CASRQGALTEAFF TRBD1 - TRBJ1-1 TRBV5-1
TGTGCCAGCAGCTTCTCCGTTGTTAACACTGAAGCTTTCTTT CASSFSVVNTEAFF - - TRBJ1-1 TRBV7-2
TGTGCCAGCAGCCAGAACAGGGCCTACGAGCAGTACTTC CASSQNRAYEQYF - few TRBJ2-7 TRBV4-3
TGCAGTGTAGTCGGTGGGGGGGACCCCACAGATACGCAGTATTTT CSVVGGGDPTDTQYF TRBD2 - TRBJ2-3 TRBV20-1
TGCAGTGCTACCCGGGACTATTACAATGAGCAGTTCTTC CSATRDYYNEQFF TRBD2 - TRBJ2-1 TRBV20-1
TGCGCCAGCAGCCAAGGTCAACCCAGCTCTGGGGCCAACGTCCTGACTTTC CASSQGQPSSGANVLTF - once TRBJ2-6 TRBV4-1
TGTGCCAGCAGTTACACGGACAGGGGGGGAGGCTACACCTTC CASSYTDRGGGYTF TRBD1 - TRBJ1-2 TRBV6-6
TGTGCCAGCAGCCCTACGACAGGGGGAGATGGCTACACCTTC CASSPTTGGDGYTF TRBD1 - TRBJ1-2 TRBV7-3
TGCGCCAGCAGCCCTAAGGACCCTAGCGAACTATACAATGAGCAGTTCTTC CASSPKDPSELYNEQFF - - TRBJ2-1 TRBV5-1
TGCAGTGCTAGAAGGCGCAGAAGCTCCTACAATGAGCAGTTCTTC CSARRRRSSYNEQFF - few TRBJ2-1 TRBV20-1
TGTGCCAGCAGCCAAGAACATCCGCCCCATAACTATGGCTACACCTTC CASSQEHPPHNYGYTF - few TRBJ1-2 TRBV4-2
TGCAGCGTACGGTATGGGGGGCTCTCCTACAATGAGCAGTTCTTC CSVRYGGLSYNEQFF - - TRBJ2-1 TRBV29-1
TGTGCCAGCAGTTTCGCCGGGTTTGGTGAAAAACTGTTTTTT CASSFAGFGEKLFF - - TRBJ1-4 TRBV7-8
TGTGCCACAGGAGCGGGGGGGCTTGGGAGAGAGCAGTTCTTC CATGAGGLGREQFF TRBD2 - TRBJ2-1 TRBV10-3
TGTGCCAGCAGGGCCGGGGGGAACACTGAAGCTTTCTTT CASRAGGNTEAFF - few TRBJ1-1 TRBV12-3/TRBV12-4